This TCR beta chain is drawn from a study of Graves' ophthalmopathy and Graves' hyperthyroidism. Amplified TCR beta CDR3 regions were obtained using RNA transcripts as template. The first round was an RT-PCR with HTBI primers, and the second round was a multiplex PCR. TCRdb re-derived calls from the multiplex PCR reads in MiXCR, one entry per CDR3 protein. The sample has approximately 460,000 distinct CDR3 sequences, roughly 14% seen once. This clonotype has at least ten counts. All donors with ophthalmopathy were recorded as having moderate-to-severe activity, CAS ≥3, NOSPECS ≥4 and a duration under 3 months. V lost 6 bases to trimming and J lost 7 bases; unmatched junction nucleotides: 2. The CDR3 runs to 12 residues. The germline CDR1 and CDR2 sequences are SNHLY and FYNNEI.

The clonotype was recovered from a woman aged 30 to 39 with Graves' ophthalmopathy. The chain uses TRBV2 and TRBJ2-5, with TRBD2 matching over 10 bases. Sequenced material: blood. DNA of the CDR3: TGTGCCAGCAGGCGGACTAGCGGGACCCAGTACTTC. Translating gives CASRRTSGTQYF.